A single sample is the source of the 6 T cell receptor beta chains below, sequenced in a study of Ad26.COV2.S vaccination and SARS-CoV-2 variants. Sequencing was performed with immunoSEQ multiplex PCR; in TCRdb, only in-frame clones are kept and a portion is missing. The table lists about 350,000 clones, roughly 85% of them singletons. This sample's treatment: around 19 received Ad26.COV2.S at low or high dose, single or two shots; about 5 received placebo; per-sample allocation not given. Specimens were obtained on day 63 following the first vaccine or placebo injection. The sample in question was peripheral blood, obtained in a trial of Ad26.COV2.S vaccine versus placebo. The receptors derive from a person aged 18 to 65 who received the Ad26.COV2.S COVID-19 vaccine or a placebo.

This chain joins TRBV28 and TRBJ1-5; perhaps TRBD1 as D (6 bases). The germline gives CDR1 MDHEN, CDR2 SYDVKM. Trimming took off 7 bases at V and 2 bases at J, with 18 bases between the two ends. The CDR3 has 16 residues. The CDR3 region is CASTYGGGQGNQPQHF. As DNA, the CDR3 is TGTGCCAGCACCTATGGGGGGGGGCAAGGCAATCAGCCCCAGCATTTT.

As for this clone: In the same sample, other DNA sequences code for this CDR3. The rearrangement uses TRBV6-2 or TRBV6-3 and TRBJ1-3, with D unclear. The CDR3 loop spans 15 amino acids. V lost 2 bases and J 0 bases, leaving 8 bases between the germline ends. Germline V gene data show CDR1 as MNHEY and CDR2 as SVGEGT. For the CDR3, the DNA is TGTGCCAGCAGTTACGGACGGAGCTCTGGAAACACCATATATTTT. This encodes CASSYGRSSGNTIYF.

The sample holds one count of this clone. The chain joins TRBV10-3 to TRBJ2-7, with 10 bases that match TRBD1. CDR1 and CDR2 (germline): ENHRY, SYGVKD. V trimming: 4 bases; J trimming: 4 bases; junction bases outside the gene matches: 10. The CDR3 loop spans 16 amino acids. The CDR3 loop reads CAISAGLGQGSYEQYF. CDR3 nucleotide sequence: TGTGCCATCAGTGCCGGCCTGGGACAGGGGTCATACGAGCAGTACTTC.

The CDR3: CASSVGTTGELFF. In DNA form, the CDR3 reads TGTGCCAGCAGCGTTGGGACCACCGGGGAGCTGTTTTTT. V and J are TRBV7-6 and TRBJ2-2; tentatively, D is TRBD1 or TRBD2 (5 bases each). Between the trimmed V and J ends, which lost 5 bases and 4 bases, there was a span of 8 bases. The CDR3 has 13 amino acids. From germline, CDR1 is SGHVS and CDR2 FNYEAQ.

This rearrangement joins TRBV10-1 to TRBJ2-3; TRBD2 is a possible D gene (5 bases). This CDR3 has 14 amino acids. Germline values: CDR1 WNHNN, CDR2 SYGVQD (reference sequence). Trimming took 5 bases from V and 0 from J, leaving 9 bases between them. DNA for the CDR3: TGCGCCAGCAGTCGGGATCCAAGCACAGATACGCAGTATTTT. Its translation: CASSRDPSTDTQYF.

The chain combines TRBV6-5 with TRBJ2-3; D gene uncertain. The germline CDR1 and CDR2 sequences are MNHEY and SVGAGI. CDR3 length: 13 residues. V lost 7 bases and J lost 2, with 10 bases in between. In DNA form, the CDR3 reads TGTGCCAGCACCGGGTTCTACACAGATACGCAGTATTTT. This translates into CASTGFYTDTQYF.